This T cell receptor (beta chain) was retrieved from a study of blood T cell repertoires in COVID-19. Study as a whole: The study drew acute and convalescent COVID-19 samples from the United States, Italy and Spain.

TCRdb keeps only in-frame clones here, not all; method: immunoSEQ multiplex PCR. In the table there are 220,000 or so clones, roughly 86% of which are singletons. CDR3 size: 16 residues. Per germline, CDR1 SGHRS and CDR2 YFSETQ. Trimming left V 5 bases short and J 1 base short, with 15 bases between. Enrollment of patients from Seattle took place during active infection, with longitudinal follow-up. Sequences were obtained from peripheral blood. This clonotype was obtained from a woman aged 45-65 years with COVID-19, enrolled during active disease. The V gene is TRBV5-1, the J gene TRBJ2-2; a weak D match, TRBD2 (6 bases). The CDR3 is CASRPTSLLNTGELFF. CDR3 nucleotide sequence: TGCGCCAGCAGACCTACTAGCCTCCTGAACACCGGGGAGCTGTTTTTT.